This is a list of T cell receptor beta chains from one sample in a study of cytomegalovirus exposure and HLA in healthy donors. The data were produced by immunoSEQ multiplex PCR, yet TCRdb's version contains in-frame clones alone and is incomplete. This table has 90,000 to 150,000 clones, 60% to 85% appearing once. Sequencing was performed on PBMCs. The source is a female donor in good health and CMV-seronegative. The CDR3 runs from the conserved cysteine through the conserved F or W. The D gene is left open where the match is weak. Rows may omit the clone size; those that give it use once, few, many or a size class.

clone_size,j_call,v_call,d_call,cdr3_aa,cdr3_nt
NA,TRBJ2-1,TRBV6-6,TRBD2,CASGLAGLSSYNEQFF,TGCGCCAGCGGTCTAGCGGGTTTAAGCTCCTACAATGAGCAGTTCTTC
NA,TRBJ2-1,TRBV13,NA,CASSLAHRRTGKGEQFF,TGTGCCAGCAGCTTAGCCCATCGCCGGACTGGGAAGGGTGAGCAGTTCTTC
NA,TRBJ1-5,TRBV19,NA,CASSELSGVNQPQHF,TGTGCCAGTAGTGAACTCTCTGGAGTCAATCAGCCCCAGCATTTT
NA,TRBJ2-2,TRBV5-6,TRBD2,CASSYIAGRTGELFF,TGTGCCAGCAGCTATATAGCGGGAAGGACCGGGGAGCTGTTTTTT
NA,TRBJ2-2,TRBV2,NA,CASSYFTGTGELFF,TGTGCCAGCAGTTATTTCACAGGCACCGGGGAGCTGTTTTTT
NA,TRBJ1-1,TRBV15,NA,CATSRVSPGWNTEAFF,TGTGCCACCAGCAGAGTCTCGCCAGGGTGGAACACTGAAGCTTTCTTT
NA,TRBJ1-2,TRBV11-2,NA,CASSGIYGYTF,TGTGCCAGCAGCGGCATCTATGGCTACACCTTC
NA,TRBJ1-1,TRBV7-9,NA,CASRGRRDTEAFF,TGTGCCAGCAGGGGTCGCAGGGACACTGAAGCTTTCTTT
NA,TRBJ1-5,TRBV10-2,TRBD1,CASREGAWDQPQHF,TGCGCCAGCAGGGAGGGGGCATGGGATCAGCCCCAGCATTTT
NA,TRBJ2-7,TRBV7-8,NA,CASSYDRGYEQYF,TGTGCCAGCAGCTACGACCGGGGATACGAGCAGTACTTC
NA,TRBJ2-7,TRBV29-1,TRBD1,CSATGTEVSYEQYF,TGCAGCGCGACCGGGACAGAAGTCTCCTACGAGCAGTACTTC
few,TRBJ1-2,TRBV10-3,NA,CATDHETGGYGYTF,TGTGCCACCGATCACGAGACCGGAGGCTATGGCTACACCTTC
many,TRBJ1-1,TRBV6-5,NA,CATGVQGTEAFF,TGTGCCACGGGGGTGCAGGGCACTGAAGCTTTCTTT
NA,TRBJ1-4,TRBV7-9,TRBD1,CASSLGTGAEKLFF,TGTGCCAGCAGCTTAGGGACAGGGGCTGAAAAACTGTTTTTT
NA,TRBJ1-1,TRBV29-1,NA,CSVENLNTEAFF,TGCAGCGTTGAGAACCTAAACACTGAAGCTTTCTTT
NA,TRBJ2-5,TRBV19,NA,CASSSQGSQTQYF,TGTGCCAGTAGTAGCCAGGGGAGTCAGACCCAGTACTTC
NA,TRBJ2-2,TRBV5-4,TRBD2,CASSLYPGGIGKTGELFF,TGTGCCAGCAGCTTGTATCCGGGGGGGATAGGAAAAACCGGGGAGCTGTTTTTT
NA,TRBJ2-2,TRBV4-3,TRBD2,CASSQVAGDTGELFF,TGCGCCAGCAGCCAAGTAGCGGGGGACACCGGGGAGCTGTTTTTT
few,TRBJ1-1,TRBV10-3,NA,CAIRDPPGGAFF,TGTGCCATCAGAGACCCGCCCGGGGGAGCTTTCTTT
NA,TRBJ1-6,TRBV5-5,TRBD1,CASSEDRVRSPLHF,TGTGCCAGCAGCGAGGACAGGGTAAGGTCACCCCTCCACTTT
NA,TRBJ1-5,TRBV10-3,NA,CAISSGSPSYQPQHF,TGTGCCATCAGTTCCGGCAGTCCTAGCTATCAGCCCCAGCATTTT
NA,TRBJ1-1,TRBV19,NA,CASSMASRGNTEAFF,TGTGCCAGTAGTATGGCCTCCCGGGGGAACACTGAAGCTTTCTTT
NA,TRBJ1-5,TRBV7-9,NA,CASSLGGQPQHF,TGTGCCAGCAGCTTGGGAGGTCAGCCCCAGCATTTT
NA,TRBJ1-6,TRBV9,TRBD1,CASSPRTGLNSPLHF,TGTGCCAGCAGCCCACGGACAGGGCTTAATTCACCCCTCCACTTT
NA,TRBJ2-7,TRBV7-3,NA,CASSIVPRGEQYF,TGTGCCAGCAGCATCGTCCCTCGGGGGGAGCAGTACTTC
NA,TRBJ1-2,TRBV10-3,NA,CAISESSGSGGYGYTF,TGTGCCATCAGTGAGTCGAGCGGCTCAGGAGGGTATGGCTACACCTTC
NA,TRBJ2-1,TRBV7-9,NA,CASSLVGLLNEQFF,TGTGCCAGCAGCTTAGTGGGACTCCTAAATGAGCAGTTCTTC
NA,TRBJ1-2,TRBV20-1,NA,CSARRQAGITF,TGCAGTGCTCGCCGACAGGCTGGAATCACCTTC
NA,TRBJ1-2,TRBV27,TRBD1,CASSNRQGSDGYTF,TGTGCCAGCAGTAACAGACAGGGGTCGGATGGCTACACCTTC
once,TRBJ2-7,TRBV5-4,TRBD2,CASSKTSGGPYEQYF,TGTGCCAGCAGCAAAACTAGCGGGGGCCCCTACGAGCAGTACTTC
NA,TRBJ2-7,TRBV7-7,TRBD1,CASSWGQGDSYEQYF,TGTGCCAGCAGCTGGGGACAGGGGGACTCCTACGAGCAGTACTTC
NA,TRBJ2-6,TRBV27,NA,CASSFQFRSGANVLTF,TGTGCCAGCAGTTTCCAGTTCCGCTCTGGGGCCAACGTCCTGACTTTC
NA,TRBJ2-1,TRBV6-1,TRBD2,CASSLTGGEDNEQFF,TGTGCCAGCAGCCTTACGGGAGGGGAGGACAATGAGCAGTTCTTC
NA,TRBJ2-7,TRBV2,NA,CASRVDRSYEQYF,TGTGCCAGCAGAGTTGACAGGTCCTACGAGCAGTACTTC
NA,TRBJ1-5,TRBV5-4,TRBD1,CASIGQGQQPQHF,TGTGCCAGCATCGGACAGGGGCAACAGCCCCAGCATTTT
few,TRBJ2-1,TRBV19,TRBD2,CASSPMLAGVEQFF,TGTGCCAGTAGTCCCATGCTAGCGGGGGTTGAGCAGTTCTTC